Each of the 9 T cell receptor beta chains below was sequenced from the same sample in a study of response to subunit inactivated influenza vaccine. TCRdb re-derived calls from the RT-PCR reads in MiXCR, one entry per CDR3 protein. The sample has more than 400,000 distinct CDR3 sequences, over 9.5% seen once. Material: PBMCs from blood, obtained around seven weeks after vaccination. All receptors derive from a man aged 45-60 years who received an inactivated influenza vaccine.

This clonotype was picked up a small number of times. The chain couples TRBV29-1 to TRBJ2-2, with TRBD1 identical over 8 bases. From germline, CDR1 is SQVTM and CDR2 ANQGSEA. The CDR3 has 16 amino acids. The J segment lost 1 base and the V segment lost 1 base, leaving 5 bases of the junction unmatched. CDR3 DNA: TGCAGCGTTGAAGGGGGTGGGACAGGGAACACCGGGGAGCTGTTTTTT. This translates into CSVEGGGTGNTGELFF.

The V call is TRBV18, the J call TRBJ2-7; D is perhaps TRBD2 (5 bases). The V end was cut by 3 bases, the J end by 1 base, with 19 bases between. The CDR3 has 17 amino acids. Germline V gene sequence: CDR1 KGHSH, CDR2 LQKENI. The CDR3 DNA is TGTGCCAGCTCACCCTTGCCGGTCCTAGCTCCATCCTACGAGCAGTACTTC. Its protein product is CASSPLPVLAPSYEQYF. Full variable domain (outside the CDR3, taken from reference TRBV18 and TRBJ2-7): NAGVMQNPRHLVRRRGQEARLRCSPMKGHSHVYWYRQLPEEGLKFMVYLQKENIIDESGMPKERFSAEFPKEGPSILRIQQVVRGDSAAYFCASSPLPVLAPSYEQYFGPGTRLTVT.

CDR3 loop: CSARSPSGTLYEQYF. For the CDR3, the DNA is TGCAGTGCTAGATCTCCCAGCGGGACCCTCTACGAGCAGTACTTC. This sequence joins TRBV20-1 and TRBJ2-7, with 7 bases lining up with TRBD2. J lost 3 bases, V lost 2 bases, and 10 bases had no gene match. Germline V gene sequence: CDR1 DFQATT, CDR2 SNEGSKA (reference sequence). The CDR3 is 15 amino acids.

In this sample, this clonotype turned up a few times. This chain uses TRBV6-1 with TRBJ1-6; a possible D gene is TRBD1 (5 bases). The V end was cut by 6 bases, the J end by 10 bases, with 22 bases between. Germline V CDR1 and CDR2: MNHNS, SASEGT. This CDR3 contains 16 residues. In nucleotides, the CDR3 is TGTGCCAGCAGCTTTTCGACCGGGACGGCAGGGTCACCCCTCCACTTT. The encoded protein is CASSFSTGTAGSPLHF.

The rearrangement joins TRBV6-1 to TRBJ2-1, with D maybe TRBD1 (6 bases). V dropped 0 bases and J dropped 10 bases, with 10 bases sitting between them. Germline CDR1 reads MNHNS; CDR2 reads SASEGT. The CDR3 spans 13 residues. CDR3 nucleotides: TGTGCCAGCAGTGAAGCCCAGGGGTGGGAGCAGTTCTTC. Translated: CASSEAQGWEQFF.

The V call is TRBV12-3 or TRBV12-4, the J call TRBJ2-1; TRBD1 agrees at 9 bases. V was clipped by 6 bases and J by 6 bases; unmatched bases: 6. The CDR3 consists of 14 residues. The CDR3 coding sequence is TGTGCCAGCAGCCCGGACAGGGGCCCCAATGAGCAGTTCTTC. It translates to CASSPDRGPNEQFF.

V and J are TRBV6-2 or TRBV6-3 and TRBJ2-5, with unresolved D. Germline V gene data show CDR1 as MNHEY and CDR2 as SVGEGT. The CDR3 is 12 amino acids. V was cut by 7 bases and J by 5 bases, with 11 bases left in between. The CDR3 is CASTTLSETQYF. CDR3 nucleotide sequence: TGTGCCAGCACAACCCTGTCTGAGACCCAGTACTTC.

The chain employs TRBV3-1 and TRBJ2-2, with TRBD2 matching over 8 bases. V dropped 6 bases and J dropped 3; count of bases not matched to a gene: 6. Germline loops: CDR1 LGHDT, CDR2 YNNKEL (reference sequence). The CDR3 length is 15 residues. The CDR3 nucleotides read TGTGCCAGCAGTCAGCGGGGGCCTTACACCGGGGAGCTGTTTTTT. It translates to CASSQRGPYTGELFF.

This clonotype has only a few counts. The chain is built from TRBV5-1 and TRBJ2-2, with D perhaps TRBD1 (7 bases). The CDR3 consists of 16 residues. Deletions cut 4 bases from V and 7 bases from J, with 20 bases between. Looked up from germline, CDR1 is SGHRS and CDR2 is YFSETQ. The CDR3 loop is CASSPAGQSFIGELFF. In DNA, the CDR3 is TGCGCCAGCAGCCCGGCGGGACAGAGTTTCATCGGGGAGCTGTTTTTT.